The 11 T cell receptor beta chains listed next were all sequenced from one sample in a study of blood T cells in healthy people across ages. The second PCR ran about 6 to 11 cycles with a sample-barcoded 5' primer and J-beta primers. Via MiXCR, TCRdb re-called the 5' RACE reads, giving one row per CDR3 protein. The table has 780,000 or so distinct CDR3 sequences, approximately 25% seen once. This same sample was also part of a study on T cells of mothers and their children.

The sample comprised blood. These receptors were taken from a boy younger than 18 in good health.

Only a few counts were recorded for this clonotype. This chain uses TRBV2 with TRBJ2-7; 10 nucleotides line up with TRBD1. The CDR3 has 15 residues. The V and J ends lost 2 bases and 5 bases, in that order; junction bases with no gene match: 6. Germline V gene sequence: CDR1 SNHLY, CDR2 FYNNEI. CDR3 nucleotide sequence: TGTGCCAGCAGTGAATGGACAGGGGGTCCCAACGAGCAGTACTTC. Translated, it gives CASSEWTGGPNEQYF.

Only a few counts were recorded for this clonotype. The chain couples TRBV11-1 to TRBJ2-5, with D maybe TRBD1 (5 bases). Per germline, CDR1 SGHAT and CDR2 FQDESV (reference sequence). Deletions cut 5 bases from V and 1 base from J, with 17 bases between. The CDR3 is made up of 16 amino acids. CDR3 coding DNA: TGTGCCAGCAGCCCACTGACAGAGGCTCTCCAAGAGACCCAGTACTTC. Amino acids: CASSPLTEALQETQYF.

This clonotype was observed a handful of times. This chain connects TRBV20-1 to TRBJ2-7; the D call may be TRBD1 or TRBD2 (5 bases each). The CDR3 contains 14 residues. Trimming removed 0 bases from V and 4 bases from J, with 13 bases in between. The germline CDR1 and CDR2 sequences are DFQATT and SNEGSKA (reference sequence). This CDR3 is CSARDLAREYEQYF. The CDR3, as DNA: TGCAGTGCTAGAGATTTAGCCAGGGAGTACGAGCAGTACTTC.

The chain has TRBV10-1 and TRBJ2-7; D might be TRBD2 (6 bases). V lost 3 bases and J lost 7, with 16 bases in between. CDR1 WNHNN and CDR2 SYGVQD come from the germline V gene (reference sequence). The CDR3 is 14 residues long. The CDR3 bases are TGCGCCAGCAGTGACGAGGGACTGGAAGGAGAGCAGTACTTC. It encodes CASSDEGLEGEQYF.

The rearrangement uses TRBV27 and TRBJ1-2, with TRBD1 matching over 10 bases. The CDR3 extends over 14 amino acids. Unmatched junction bases numbered 6, after V lost 4 bases and J lost 7 bases. CDR1 is MNHEY and CDR2 is SMNVEV in the germline V gene (reference sequence). The CDR3 is CASSSGQGELGYTF. The CDR3 DNA follows: TGTGCCAGCAGTTCCGGACAGGGGGAACTTGGCTACACCTTC.

This clonotype was seen a few times. This chain joins TRBV9 and TRBJ2-7, with 7 bases fitting TRBD1. The V gene's germline CDR1 is SGDLS and CDR2 YYNGEE. The CDR3 spans 16 residues. Trimming cost V 4 bases and J 0 bases; bases outside gene matches: 10. This CDR3 reads CASSPRSDRPSYEQYF. In nucleotides, the CDR3 is TGTGCCAGCAGCCCCCGCTCGGACAGGCCCTCCTACGAGCAGTACTTC.

There are a few counts of this clonotype. The chain joins TRBV5-1 to TRBJ2-1; tentative D call: TRBD2 (6 bases). Germline CDR1 is SGHRS and CDR2 is YFSETQ. V was pared by 0 bases and J by 6 bases, with 16 bases between. The CDR3 runs to 16 residues. CDR3 region: CASSLVAGPGGNEQFF. In nucleotides, the CDR3 is TGCGCCAGCAGCTTGGTGGCGGGGCCAGGAGGCAATGAGCAGTTCTTC.

This clonotype was detected only once. The V and J genes are TRBV18 and TRBJ2-7, with 11 nucleotides matching TRBD1. V was pared by 3 bases and J by 12 bases, with 10 bases of the junction left unmatched. This CDR3 spans 14 amino acids. CDR1 and CDR2 (germline): KGHSH, LQKENI. The CDR3 sequence is CASSPWTGGDGLYF. In nucleotides, the CDR3 is TGTGCCAGCTCACCCTGGACAGGGGGCGATGGACTGTACTTC.

The chain employs TRBV3-1 and TRBJ2-5; weak D call: TRBD1 (6 bases). Germline V gene lookup returns CDR1 LGHDT and CDR2 YNNKEL (reference sequence). The CDR3 runs to 15 residues. Trimming removed 7 bases at V and 4 bases at J, with 19 bases between. The CDR3 DNA follows: TGTGCCAGCACCTCCTCAGGGGTTTTTCTAGAGACCCAGTACTTC. Translated, it gives CASTSSGVFLETQYF.

This clonotype was counted between two and nine times. V usage is TRBV6-6 and J usage is TRBJ2-1; weak D call: TRBD1 (6 bases). CDR1 is MNHNY, CDR2 SVGAGI, per germline (reference sequence). The CDR3 is 15 amino acids. V lost 2 bases and J lost 0, with 8 bases in between. The CDR3 sequence is CASSYPRGSYNEQFF. CDR3 nucleotide sequence: TGTGCCAGCAGTTACCCCAGGGGCTCCTACAATGAGCAGTTCTTC.

A word on this clonotype: Mismatch with germline at one junction end may stem from a read error. The rearrangement joins TRBV7-9 to TRBJ1-2, with D unresolved. Germline loops: CDR1 SEHNR, CDR2 FQNEAQ (reference sequence). The CDR3 is 14 amino acids. CDR3 sequence reads: CASSLETFLDGYAF. In nucleotides, the CDR3 is TGTGCCAGCAGCTTAGAGACCTTTTTGGATGGCTACGCCTTC.